Below, one TCR beta chain is given with its context. The target of this receptor is not known. No much larger clone exists at a distance of one base, and base qualities are not known. Donors were healthy HIV-negative adults with no recently reported acute infections or vaccinations. Only Caucasian adults living in Nashville, Tennessee, USA were represented among the donors. Magnetic negative selection was used to enrich CD4+ T cells, after which naive cells were positively selected on CD45RA and the negative fraction became the memory subset. Blood was collected by leukapheresis, and PBMCs were isolated by Ficoll-Histopaque density gradient centrifugation and then cryopreserved in liquid nitrogen vapor phase. Purity and quantity of every magnetically sorted T cell population were checked by analytical flow cytometry. Genomic DNA was isolated from each sorted fraction and quantified by UV absorbance on a Nanodrop 2000c.

Using the deep immunoSEQ assay, multiplex PCR amplified TCR CDR3 regions from genomic DNA. For each cell subset, the extracted genomic DNA was distributed evenly across all wells of several immunoSEQ 96-well plates, and each plate served as one replicate. For sorted subsets, around 200 ng genomic DNA, equal to some 30,000 T cell genomes, was loaded into each replicate PCR. The purified libraries were quantified using a Qubit 3.0 fluorometer, sized with a Bioanalyzer 2100, and then quantified again using the KAPA Library Quantification kit. A separate single-read 150-cycle Illumina NextSeq 550 flow cell was used to sequence each immunoSEQ 96-well plate. In the source study's methods: Because only junctional sequences without quality scores were contained in the immunoSEQ output, filtering matching that applied to full-length reads could not be performed. To assign V/J genes and CDR3, sequences were annotated against IMGT germline references using PyIR, a Python wrapper for IgBLAST v1.9. Reads were filtered out if the reads had weak V/J assignments (E-value above 1e-6), no CDR3, stop codons, out-of-frame junctions, or ambiguous translated residues. V3J clonotypes were defined by identical inferred V gene, J gene, and CDR3 amino acid sequence. The percentage overlap between two repertoires was calculated by dividing the number of shared unique clonotypes by the size of the smaller repertoire. Three approaches were used to assess repertoire richness: RTK rarefaction, the Chao1 estimator, and Recon v2.1 estimates of unobserved clonotypes. OLGA was used to compute generation probabilities for all TCRbeta clonotypes that the gDNA method yielded from several donors. What TCRdb holds here is the immuneACCESS table cut down to in-frame rearrangements. Part of the clones is not present; checked against another copy, under half of the missing clones reflect an unresolved V gene, and the others are unexplained. Clone size and V and J calls were adopted from that table, with D and trimming inferred from the DNA. Recorded for this sample are 2.3 million or so clones; approximately 93% of them occurred a single time. The biggest ten clones account for about 0.39% of the sample.

This entry belongs to a study of shared clonotypes between healthy human individuals (dated by TCRdb to the early 2020s). Concerning the study at large: A couple of women and a few men aged 18 to 49 years were included in the cohort. Between about 0.94 and 8.9 billion PBMCs per donor were obtained by leukapheresis. The study deeply sequenced blood TCR repertoires of about five healthy adults to estimate repertoire size and the extent of clonotype sharing between individuals. Libraries were prepared and TCR repertoires were sequenced by different laboratories using diverse techniques, in order to increase sequencing depth and limit assay-specific biases. Per donor, three plates each were used for CD4 naive and CD4 memory, two for CD8 naive, and one for CD8 memory. The study at large found these results: Sampling was limited to blood, and TCR repertoires in tissue likely differ from TCR repertoires in blood. Because the study included a small number of donors, the genetic and exposure-history diversity represented was limited. Even with the large sequencing depth, rarefaction of the sorted-subset datasets indicated that sequencing was incomplete. Larger estimated clonotype richness was generally found for naive subsets than for memory subsets. Across a handful of donors, approximately 5% of naive CD4, more than 3% of naive CD8, roughly 2.3% of memory CD4, and roughly 0.41% of memory CD8 clonotypes were shared. Compared with non-shared clonotypes, clonotypes shared by all four sorted-subset donors had higher generation probabilities. Based on pairwise subsampling, the degree of clonotype sharing among donors was expected to be affected by sequencing depth.

V is cut by 0 bases and J by 6 bases, and the space between the germline ends is 17 bases. CDR3 length: 16 amino acids, cysteine to phenylalanine. Only the CDR3 DNA is retained, 48 bases long and in frame from the first base. The germline V gene yields SGDLS for CDR1 and YYNGEE for CDR2. This TCR derives from a young man in good health. Some clones in this sample may be carry-over from other donors' samples. The sample consisted of naive CD4+ T cells from PBMCs. Explained via the paper, the cell subset or site label denotes: CD45RA+ positively selected. The chain is assembled from TRBV9 and TRBJ2-3; the D segment may tentatively be TRBD1 or TRBD2, each giving 5 matched bases. The bases read TGTGCCAGCAGCGTAGGGGGACGGCCGGTCGGGGATACGCAGTATTTT. This translates into CASSVGGRPVGDTQYF. With the rest looked up from the reference TRBV9 and TRBJ2-3 genes rather than sequenced, the full variable domain is DSGVTQTPKHLITATGQRVTLRCSPRSGDLSVYWYQQSLDQGLQFLIQYYNGEERAKGNILERFSAQQFPDLHSELNLSSLELGDSALYFCASSVGGRPVGDTQYFGPGTRLTVL.